This T cell receptor (beta chain) is drawn from a study of blood T cell repertoires in COVID-19. Study background: Samples representing acute and convalescent COVID-19 were sourced from the United States, Italy and Spain. The cDNA or gDNA used as material had been derived from T cells, B-cell-depleted T cells, or PBMCs.

TCRdb's table, derived via immunoSEQ multiplex PCR, lists solely in-frame clones and lacks some. The profile covers 150,000 to 200,000 clones, with around 87% appearing a single time and 6.5% to 8.5% taken by the ten largest. Either two negative PCRs, clearance, or symptom resolution qualified Cohort 3 donors as recovered. This CDR3 has 14 amino acids. Looked up from germline, CDR1 is LGHNA and CDR2 is YSLEER. The V end was cut by 1 base, the J end by 7 bases, with 11 bases between. The source of this sequence is a woman in her fifties or sixties who had recovered from COVID-19. The chain employs TRBV4-3 and TRBJ1-5, with TRBD1 as a possible D gene (6 bases). Sequencing was done on a sample of PBMCs or T cells enriched from blood (not recorded which). The CDR3 coding sequence is TGCGCCAGCAGCCAAGCAGGGGCCGGACAGCCCCAGCATTTT. This translates into CASSQAGAGQPQHF.